One sample yielded the 32 T cell receptor beta chains listed below, sequenced in a study of metastatic and nonmetastatic thyroid tumors. TCRdb re-called the PCR reads with MiXCR. In the table there are tens of thousands of clones, 20% of which are singletons. None of the patients had undergone any treatment ahead of thyroid surgery. Source material: blood. The source is a female donor with papillary thyroid cancer or a benign thyroid nodule (not recorded which). Some clones in this sample may be carry-over from other donors' samples.

This clone was seen many times. V gene TRBV5-4 combines with J gene TRBJ2-1; D is unclear. Trimming left V 0 bases short and J 5 bases short, with 12 bases between. The CDR3 totals 15 residues. Germline CDR1 SGHNT, CDR2 YYREEE (reference sequence). The CDR3 here is CASSLVPGKDNEQFF. CDR3 bases: TGTGCCAGCAGCTTGGTCCCGGGTAAAGACAATGAGCAGTTCTTC.

In this sample, this clone turned up many times. The gene calls are TRBV2 and TRBJ2-7, with TRBD2 matching over 8 bases. CDR1 is SNHLY and CDR2 is FYNNEI in the germline V gene. The CDR3 is made up of 14 amino acids. Losses at the gene ends were 3 bases for V and 5 bases for J; bases not matched to a gene: 6. CDR3 protein: CASSDPDSGNEQYF. CDR3 bases: TGTGCCAGCAGTGACCCCGATAGCGGGAACGAGCAGTACTTC.

The sample holds one count of this clone. This chain uses TRBV4-3 with TRBJ2-2; D unclear. Germline loops: CDR1 LGHNA, CDR2 YSLEER. This CDR3 contains 16 residues. The V end was cut by 0 bases, the J end by 6 bases, with 14 bases between. CDR3 amino acids: CASSQDRRSIPGELFF. DNA for the CDR3: TGCGCCAGCAGCCAAGATAGGCGGTCTATCCCCGGGGAGCTGTTTTTT.

As concerns this clone: An end of the junction differs from the germline gene, which may be a read error. The chain joins TRBV24-1 to TRBJ1-1, with 9 bases lining up with TRBD1. Germline V gene lookup returns CDR1 KGHDR and CDR2 SFDVKD. The CDR3 is 13 residues long. The CDR3 nucleotides are TGTGTCACCAGTGATGCTGGGACAGGGAAAGCTTTCTTT. Encoded protein: CVTSDAGTGKAFF.

Concerning this clone itself: A read error may produce the germline difference seen at one junction end. The rearrangement joins TRBV28 to TRBJ1-2; D is ambiguous. The CDR3 has 15 amino acids. CDR1 and CDR2 (germline): MDHEN, SYDVKM. The CDR3 region is CVSSLTRGPNYGYTF. CDR3 nucleotide sequence: TGTGTCAGCAGCCTTACCCGGGGTCCTAACTATGGCTACACCTTC.

This clone was recorded many times. This chain links TRBV3-1 with TRBJ1-2, with unresolved D. The CDR3 runs to 15 residues. Germline V gene lookup returns CDR1 LGHDT and CDR2 YNNKEL (reference sequence). With 4 bases removed from V and 6 bases from J, the gap between germline ends came to 18 bases. CDR3 nucleotide sequence: TGTGCCAGCAGCCCCTTGGGTGGCAGTTCGGATGGCTACACCTTC. This codes for CASSPLGGSSDGYTF.

This clone was observed at least ten times. The J gene is TRBJ1-5, the V gene TRBV19; 7 nucleotides align to TRBD1. This CDR3 is 15 amino acids long. The germline CDR1 and CDR2 sequences are LNHDA and SQIVND (reference sequence). Germline trimming cut 1 base from V and 2 bases from J; bases unmatched to any gene: 2. The CDR3 spells CASSIAQGRNQPQHF. For the CDR3, the DNA is TGTGCCAGTAGTATAGCACAGGGGCGCAATCAGCCCCAGCATTTT.

This clone showed up many times. The chain employs TRBV12-5 and TRBJ1-1, with TRBD1 as a possible D gene (6 bases). V lost 5 bases and J lost 1, with 20 bases in between. There are 17 residues in the CDR3. Germline CDR1 and CDR2: LGHNT and FRNRAP. This CDR3 is CASGPAPQTGGNTEAFF. The CDR3 nucleotides read TGTGCTAGTGGTCCCGCTCCACAGACAGGTGGGAACACTGAAGCTTTCTTT. Drawing the rest from reference TRBV12-5 and TRBJ1-1, the complete variable domain is DARVTQTPRHKVTEMGQEVTMRCQPILGHNTVFWYRQTMMQGLELLAYFRNRAPLDDSGMPKDRFSAEMPDATLATLKIQPSEPRDSAVYFCASGPAPQTGGNTEAFFGQGTRLTVV.

A remark on this clone: At one end the junction does not follow the germline gene, possibly because of a read error. V gene TRBV9 combines with J gene TRBJ2-1; D unclear. Germline CDR1 SGDLS, CDR2 YYNGEE. CDR3 length equals 15 residues. The DNA for the CDR3 is TGTGCCAGCAGAGTAGAACCGAGATCCTACAATGAGCAGTTCTTC. Translated: CASRVEPRSYNEQFF. Based on the CDR3 plus reference TRBV9 and TRBJ2-1, the full variable domain is DSGVTQTPKHLITATGQRVTLRCSPRSGDLSVYWYQQSLDQGLQFLIQYYNGEERAKGNILERFSAQQFPDLHSELNLSSLELGDSALYFCASRVEPRSYNEQFFGPGTRLTVL.

This clone was recorded at least ten times. The chain combines TRBV9 with TRBJ1-1; D is unresolved. The CDR3 is 14 amino acids. The ends were cut back, 4 bases at V and 6 bases at J, with 16 bases in the middle. Germline V gives CDR1 SGDLS, CDR2 YYNGEE. The DNA of the CDR3 is TGTGCCAGCAGCCCCCCCGGTGTAGTCTCTGAAGCTTTCTTT. It is translated as CASSPPGVVSEAFF.

This clone was observed many times. The rearrangement links TRBV9 to TRBJ2-7; D is unresolved. The V end lost 0 bases, the J end lost 0 bases, and 10 bases lay between the germline ends. Germline V gives CDR1 SGDLS, CDR2 YYNGEE. This CDR3 contains 15 residues. CDR3 amino acids: CASSVDGSSSYEQYF. CDR3 coding DNA: TGTGCCAGCAGCGTAGACGGCAGTAGCTCCTACGAGCAGTACTTC.

This clone occurred many times. The same CDR3 is also encoded by other DNA sequences in this sample. This rearrangement joins TRBV5-1 to TRBJ1-2; 8 bases fit TRBD1. This CDR3 is built from 16 residues. V lost 0 bases and J lost 8; bases outside the gene matches: 12. Germline CDR1 is SGHRS and CDR2 is YFSETQ. CDR3 protein: CASSLDGQGSGYGYTF. The CDR3 DNA reads TGCGCCAGCAGCTTGGACGGACAGGGTTCGGGGTACGGCTACACCTTC.

This clone has at least ten counts. In nucleotides, the CDR3 is TGCAGTGCTAGAGATTGGTCGAAAAACTCCTACGAGCAGTACTTC. Translating gives CSARDWSKNSYEQYF. The genes are TRBV20-1 and TRBJ2-7; D is uncertain. CDR3 length equals 15 residues. CDR1 is DFQATT and CDR2 is SNEGSKA in the germline V gene (reference sequence). Trimming pared 0 bases from V and 0 bases from J, leaving 12 bases between.

This clone was recorded many times. V gene TRBV20-1 combines with J gene TRBJ2-7; TRBD1 matches at 7 bases. V trimming: 0 bases; J trimming: 2 bases; junction bases outside the gene matches: 7. Per germline, CDR1 DFQATT and CDR2 SNEGSKA (reference sequence). The CDR3 spans 15 residues. The CDR3 spells CSARDPRQGAYEQYF. The CDR3 coding sequence is TGCAGTGCTAGAGATCCAAGGCAGGGGGCCTACGAGCAGTACTTC.

In its sample, this clone was seen many times. Just one base apart from a much larger clone, this may be a read error. The sample holds other DNA sequences that translate to the same CDR3. The rearrangement joins TRBV28 to TRBJ1-4; 8 nucleotides agree with TRBD1. CDR3 length: 13 residues. The germline V gene encodes CDR1 MDHEN and CDR2 SYDVKM. The CDR3 nucleotides read TGTGCCAGCCAAACAGGGGGTGATGAAAAGCTGTTTTTT. Translating it yields CASQTGGDEKLFF.

There are many counts of this clone. The V and J genes are TRBV11-1 and TRBJ2-3; D is undetermined. Trimming shortened V by 1 base and J by 2 bases, and 19 bases separated the two germline ends. This CDR3 spans 18 amino acids. Germline assignment: CDR1 SGHAT and CDR2 FQDESV (reference sequence). CDR3 coding DNA: TGTGCCAGCAGCTTAGGCGCTGGGGTCAGGCAGTACACAGATACGCAGTATTTT. It codes for CASSLGAGVRQYTDTQYF.

This clone was counted at least ten times. The V and J genes are TRBV5-1 and TRBJ2-2; TRBD2 is a possible D gene (6 bases). The V end lost 4 bases, the J end lost 5 bases, and 15 bases lay between the germline ends. There are 15 residues in the CDR3. CDR1 SGHRS and CDR2 YFSETQ come from the germline V gene. CDR3 bases: TGCGCCAGCAGCCTTGACCCACGGGGGACCGGGGAGCTGTTTTTT. Protein product: CASSLDPRGTGELFF.

This clone was detected once. This rearrangement joins TRBV5-1 to TRBJ1-1; D is uncertain. CDR3 size: 14 residues. Trimming cost V 2 bases and J 7 bases, with 15 bases left between them. The germline gives CDR1 SGHRS, CDR2 YFSETQ. The CDR3 spells CASSLGQRRDEAFF. The CDR3 bases are TGCGCCAGCAGCTTAGGTCAGCGTCGGGATGAAGCTTTCTTT.

This clone is medium-sized (0.01 to 0.1%) in the sample. The V and J genes are TRBV11-2 and TRBJ2-7; TRBD1 is a possible D gene (6 bases). The CDR3 is made up of 14 amino acids. Trimming removed 5 bases from V and 1 base from J, with 12 bases in between. Germline V gives CDR1 SGHAT, CDR2 FQNNGV. CDR3: CASSRLGQSYEQYF. The CDR3, as DNA: TGTGCCAGCAGCCGGCTGGGACAATCCTACGAGCAGTACTTC.

This clone appeared many times. The chain couples TRBV3-1 to TRBJ2-1; the D call may be TRBD1 or TRBD2 (5 bases each). V dropped 3 bases and J dropped 10 bases, with 7 bases sitting between them. CDR3 length: 11 residues. The germline V gene encodes CDR1 LGHDT and CDR2 YNNKEL (reference sequence). The CDR3 protein is CASSHGGEQFF. The CDR3 nucleotides are TGTGCCAGCAGCCATGGGGGAGAGCAGTTCTTC.

This clone was observed once. The chain combines TRBV9 with TRBJ1-1; D call uncertain. V was pared by 0 bases and J by 1 base, with 4 bases between. Germline-derived CDR1 and CDR2 are SGDLS and YYNGEE. CDR3 length: 13 amino acids. CDR3 residues: CASSVAGNTEAFF. The CDR3 DNA reads as TGTGCCAGCAGCGTAGCAGGGAACACTGAAGCTTTCTTT.

This clone has just a few counts. The J gene is TRBJ2-1, the V gene TRBV6-5, with TRBD2 as a possible D gene (6 bases). CDR1 is MNHEY and CDR2 is SVGAGI in the germline V gene. This CDR3 has 18 residues. Trimming removed 6 bases from V and 2 bases from J, with 23 bases in between. CDR3 DNA: TGTGCCAGCAGGGTACTATCGGGAGAAATCAGGGCCTACAATGAGCAGTTCTTC. It translates to CASRVLSGEIRAYNEQFF.

This clone was seen at least ten times. The V gene is TRBV15, the J gene TRBJ1-1; D possibly corresponds to TRBD1 (6 bases). Trimming pared 3 bases from V and 1 base from J, leaving 12 bases between. CDR3 length: 15 amino acids. Germline V gene data show CDR1 as LNHNV and CDR2 as YYDKDF (reference sequence). The chain's CDR3 is CATSRLTGTNTEAFF. In DNA, the CDR3 is TGTGCCACCAGCAGGCTTACAGGGACGAACACTGAAGCTTTCTTT.

V gene TRBV11-2 combines with J gene TRBJ1-2; 11 nucleotides agree with TRBD1. The CDR3 totals 15 residues. Germline-derived CDR1 and CDR2 are SGHAT and FQNNGV. The J segment lost 7 bases and the V segment lost 5 bases, leaving 9 bases of the junction unmatched. The CDR3 coding sequence is TGTGCCAGCAGCCTCCGGACAGGGGGCGCGGGTGGCTACACCTTC. Translated, it gives CASSLRTGGAGGYTF.

Comments on this clone: One end of the junction fails to match germline, which may point to a read error. V usage is TRBV12-3 or TRBV12-4 and J usage is TRBJ1-1, with D perhaps TRBD1 (6 bases). CDR3 length: 14 residues. CDR3 nucleotide sequence: TGTGCCAGCAGTCACAGGGTGCGATCGGCTGAATCTTTCTTT. As protein: CASSHRVRSAESFF.

In its sample, this clone was seen many times. This chain uses TRBV4-1 with TRBJ2-1; TRBD1 matches at 9 bases. The ends lost 3 bases at V and 6 bases at J; junction bases unmatched: 3. This CDR3 region has 14 residues. The germline CDR1 and CDR2 sequences are MGHRA and YSYEKL. In DNA, the CDR3 is TGCGCCAGCAGCCAGCGGGGACAGGGCAATGAGCAGTTCTTC. Translated: CASSQRGQGNEQFF.

This clone was seen repeatedly, ten times or more. The V call is TRBV7-3, the J call TRBJ2-1; 9 nucleotides agree with TRBD2. The trim removed 5 bases at V and 6 bases at J, leaving 5 bases unmatched. In germline, CDR1 is SGHTA, CDR2 FQGTGA. The CDR3 loop spans 14 amino acids. The CDR3 DNA sequence: TGTGCCAGCAGCCGTTATAGCGGGAGCAATGAGCAGTTCTTC. This codes for CASSRYSGSNEQFF.

The chain carries TRBV20-1 and TRBJ2-1, with D unresolved. V lost 1 base and J lost 7, with 14 bases in between. The CDR3 spans 14 residues. Looked up from germline, CDR1 is DFQATT and CDR2 is SNEGSKA (reference sequence). The CDR3 DNA is TGCAGTGCTAGAGGTCGAGGACGCGATAATGAGCAGTTCTTC. This codes for CSARGRGRDNEQFF.

This chain uses TRBV7-8 with TRBJ2-7, with 7 bases that match TRBD2. This CDR3 comprises 16 residues. V lost 2 bases, J lost 0 bases, and 7 bases stayed unmatched. Per the germline V gene, CDR1 is SGHVS and CDR2 is FQNEAQ. In DNA form, the CDR3 reads TGTGCCAGCAGCTTATTGAGCGGGGCGAGCTCCTACGAGCAGTACTTC. Protein product: CASSLLSGASSYEQYF.

This clone has at least ten counts. The chain recombines TRBV20-1 with TRBJ1-1; 7 positions match TRBD1. The CDR3 consists of 14 residues. The ends lost 0 bases at V and 4 bases at J; junction bases unmatched: 5. The germline gives CDR1 DFQATT, CDR2 SNEGSKA (reference sequence). CDR3 coding DNA: TGCAGTGCTAGAGAGGGGGACAGCCTCACTGAAGCTTTCTTT. Translating gives CSAREGDSLTEAFF.

The chain carries TRBV7-2 and TRBJ2-7; 12 nucleotides agree with TRBD2. V gave up 10 bases and J gave up 3 bases; unmatched junction bases: 10. Germline CDR1 and CDR2: SGHTA and FQGNSA. The CDR3 consists of 15 residues. CDR3 region: CANRPLAGGYYEQYF. Here the CDR3 DNA reads TGTGCCAACAGACCCCTAGCGGGAGGGTACTACGAGCAGTACTTC. The entire variable domain, with the rest obtained from reference TRBV7-2 and TRBJ2-7, is as follows: GAGVSQSPSNKVTEKGKDVELRCDPISGHTALYWYRQSLGQGLEFLIYFQGNSAPDKSGLPSDRFSAERTGGSVSTLTIQRTQQEDSAVYLCANRPLAGGYYEQYFGPGTRLTVT.

This clone was seen many times. The sample has other DNA sequences that encode this CDR3 too. The chain couples TRBV5-6 to TRBJ1-3; no clear D. Germline V lookup: CDR1 SGHDT, CDR2 YYEEEE. V lost 4 bases and J lost 4, with 15 bases in between. This CDR3 has 15 residues. CDR3 sequence: CASSPKILPGNTIYF. The CDR3, as DNA: TGTGCCAGCAGCCCCAAAATCCTCCCCGGAAACACCATATATTTT.